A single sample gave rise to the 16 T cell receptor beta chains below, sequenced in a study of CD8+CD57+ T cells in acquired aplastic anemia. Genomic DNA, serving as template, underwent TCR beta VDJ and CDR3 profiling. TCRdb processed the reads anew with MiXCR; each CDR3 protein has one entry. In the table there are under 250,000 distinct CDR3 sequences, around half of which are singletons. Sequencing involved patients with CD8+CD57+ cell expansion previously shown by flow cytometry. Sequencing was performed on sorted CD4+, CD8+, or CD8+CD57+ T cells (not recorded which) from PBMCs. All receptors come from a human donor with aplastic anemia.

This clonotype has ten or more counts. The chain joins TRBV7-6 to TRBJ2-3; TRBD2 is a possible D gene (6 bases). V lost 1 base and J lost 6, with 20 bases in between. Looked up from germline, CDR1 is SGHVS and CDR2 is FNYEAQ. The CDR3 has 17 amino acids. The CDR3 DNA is TGTGCCAGCAGCTTAGACTCTGGCGGGACTTTGGTGGATACGCAGTATTTT. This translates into CASSLDSGGTLVDTQYF. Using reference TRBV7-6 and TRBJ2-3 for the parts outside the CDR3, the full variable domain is GAGVSQSPRYKVTKRGQDVALRCDPISGHVSLYWYRQALGQGPEFLTYFNYEAQQDKSGLPNDRFSAERPEGSISTLTIQRTEQRDSAMYRCASSLDSGGTLVDTQYFGPGTRLTVL.

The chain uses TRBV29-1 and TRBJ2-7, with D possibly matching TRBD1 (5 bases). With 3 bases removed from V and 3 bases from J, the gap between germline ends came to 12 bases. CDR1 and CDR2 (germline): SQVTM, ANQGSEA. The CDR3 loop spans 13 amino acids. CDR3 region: CSVDREGRYEQYF. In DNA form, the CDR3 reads TGCAGCGTTGACAGGGAAGGTCGCTACGAGCAGTACTTC.

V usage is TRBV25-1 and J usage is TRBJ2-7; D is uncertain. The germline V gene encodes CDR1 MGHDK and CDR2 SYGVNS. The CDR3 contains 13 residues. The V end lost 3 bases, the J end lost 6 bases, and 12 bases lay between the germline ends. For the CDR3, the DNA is TGTGCCAGCAGTGACCGCGTACTCTCCGAGCAGTACTTC. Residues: CASSDRVLSEQYF.

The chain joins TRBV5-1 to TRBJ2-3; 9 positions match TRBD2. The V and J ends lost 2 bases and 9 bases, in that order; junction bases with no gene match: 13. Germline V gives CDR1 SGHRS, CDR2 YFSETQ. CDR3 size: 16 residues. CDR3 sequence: CASSFFLSGGNGTQYF. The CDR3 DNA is TGCGCCAGCAGCTTTTTTCTTAGCGGGGGCAATGGAACGCAGTATTTT.

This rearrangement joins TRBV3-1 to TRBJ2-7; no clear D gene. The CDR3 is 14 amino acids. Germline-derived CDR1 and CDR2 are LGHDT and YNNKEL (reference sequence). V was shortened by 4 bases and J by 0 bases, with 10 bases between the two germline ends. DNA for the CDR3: TGTGCCAGCAGCCCCTACCCGGACTCCTACGAGCAGTACTTC. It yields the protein CASSPYPDSYEQYF.

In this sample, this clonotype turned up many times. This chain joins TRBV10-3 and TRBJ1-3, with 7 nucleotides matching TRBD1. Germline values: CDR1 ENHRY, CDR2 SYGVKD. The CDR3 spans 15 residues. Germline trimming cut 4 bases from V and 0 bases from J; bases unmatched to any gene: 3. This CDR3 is CAISGDRYSGNTIYF. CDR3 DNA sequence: TGTGCCATCAGTGGGGACAGATACTCTGGAAACACCATATATTTT.

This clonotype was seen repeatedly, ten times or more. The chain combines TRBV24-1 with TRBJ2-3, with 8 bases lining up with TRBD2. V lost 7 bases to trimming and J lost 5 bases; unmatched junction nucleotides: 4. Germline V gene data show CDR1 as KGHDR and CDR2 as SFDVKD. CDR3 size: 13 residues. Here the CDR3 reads CATRGLGEDTQYF. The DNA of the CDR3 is TGTGCCACCAGGGGACTAGGGGAAGATACGCAGTATTTT.

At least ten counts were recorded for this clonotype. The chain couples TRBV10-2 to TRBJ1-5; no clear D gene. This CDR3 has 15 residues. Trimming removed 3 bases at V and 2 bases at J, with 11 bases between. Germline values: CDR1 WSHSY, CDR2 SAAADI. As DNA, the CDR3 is TGCGCCAGCAGTGAATGGCAGCTCGGCAATCAGCCCCAGCATTTT. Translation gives CASSEWQLGNQPQHF.

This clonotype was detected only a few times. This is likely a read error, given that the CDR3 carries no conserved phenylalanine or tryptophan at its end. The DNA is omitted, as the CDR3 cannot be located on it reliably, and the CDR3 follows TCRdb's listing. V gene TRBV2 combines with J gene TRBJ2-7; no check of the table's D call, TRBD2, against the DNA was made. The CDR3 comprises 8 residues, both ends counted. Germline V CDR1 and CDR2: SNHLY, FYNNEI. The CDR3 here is CATQEEAG.

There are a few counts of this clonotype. This CDR3 is CASSLGGGSDFF. Here the CDR3 DNA reads TGTGCCAGCAGTTTAGGCGGCGGGAGTGACTTCTTC. This chain links TRBV28 with TRBJ2-1, with TRBD2 identical over 7 bases. CDR3 length: 12 amino acids. Germline lookup yields CDR1 MDHEN and CDR2 SYDVKM. V shed 2 bases and J 16 bases; nucleotides not matched to a gene: 8.

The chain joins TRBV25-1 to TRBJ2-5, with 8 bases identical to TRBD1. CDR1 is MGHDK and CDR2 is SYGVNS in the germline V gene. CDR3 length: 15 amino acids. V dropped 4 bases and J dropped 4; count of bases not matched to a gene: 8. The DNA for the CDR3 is TGTGCCAGCAGTGCGGGAGACAGGGGTGGAGAGACCCAGTACTTC. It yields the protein CASSAGDRGGETQYF.

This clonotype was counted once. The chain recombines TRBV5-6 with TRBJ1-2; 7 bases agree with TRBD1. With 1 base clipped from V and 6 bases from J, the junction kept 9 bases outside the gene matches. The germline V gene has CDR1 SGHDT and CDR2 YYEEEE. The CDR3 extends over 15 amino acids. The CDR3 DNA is TGTGCCAGCAGCTTGCCCGGAGAGGGGGCAGATGGCTACACCTTC. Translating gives CASSLPGEGADGYTF. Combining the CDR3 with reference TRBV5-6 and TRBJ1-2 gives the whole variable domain DAGVTQSPTHLIKTRGQQVTLRCSPKSGHDTVSWYQQALGQGPQFIFQYYEEEERQRGNFPDRFSGHQFPNYSSELNVNALLLGDSALYLCASSLPGEGADGYTFGSGTRLTVV.

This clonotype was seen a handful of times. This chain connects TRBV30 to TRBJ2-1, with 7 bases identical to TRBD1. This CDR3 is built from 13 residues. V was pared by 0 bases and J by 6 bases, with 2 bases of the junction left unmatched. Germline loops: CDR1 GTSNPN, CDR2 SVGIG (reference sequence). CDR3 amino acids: CAWSVGGSNEQFF. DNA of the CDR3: TGTGCCTGGAGTGTAGGGGGCTCCAATGAGCAGTTCTTC.

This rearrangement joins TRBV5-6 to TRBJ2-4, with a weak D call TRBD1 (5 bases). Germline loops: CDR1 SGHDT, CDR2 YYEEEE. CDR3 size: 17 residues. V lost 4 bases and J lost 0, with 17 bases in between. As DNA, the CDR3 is TGTGCCAGCAGCCCTCAGGGTATGCATCTAGCCAAAAACATTCAGTACTTC. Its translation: CASSPQGMHLAKNIQYF.

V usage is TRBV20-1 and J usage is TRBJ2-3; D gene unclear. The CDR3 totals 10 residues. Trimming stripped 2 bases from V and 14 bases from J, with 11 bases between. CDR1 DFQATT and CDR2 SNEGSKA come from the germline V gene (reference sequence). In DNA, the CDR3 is TGCAGTGCTAGATGTAGTAGTTGGTATTTT. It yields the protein CSARCSSWYF.

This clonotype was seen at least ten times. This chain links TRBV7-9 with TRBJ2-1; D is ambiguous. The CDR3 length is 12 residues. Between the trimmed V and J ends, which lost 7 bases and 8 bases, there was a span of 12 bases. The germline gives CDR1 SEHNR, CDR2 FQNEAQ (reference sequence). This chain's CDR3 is CASTSQVHEQFF. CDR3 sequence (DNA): TGTGCCAGCACTTCGCAGGTCCATGAGCAGTTCTTC.